The rows below give T cell receptor beta chains drawn from one sample of a study of OX40 agonist ivuxolimab in advanced cancers. Using immunoSEQ multiplex PCR, the repertoire was profiled, and TCRdb retains in-frame clones only, with some absent. The sample consists of more than 45,000 clones, roughly 83% of them appearing once. This specimen consisted of CD4+ or CD8+ T cells sorted from blood, obtained in a trial of the OX40 agonist ivuxolimab. Receptors originate from an adult with an advanced solid tumor such as melanoma, head and neck, liver or kidney cancer. CDR3s include the opening cysteine and the closing phenylalanine or tryptophan. The D gene is left open where the match is weak. Size values are once, few and many counts, or a class for expanded clones, and some rows have none.

v_call	clone_size	d_call	j_call	cdr3_aa	cdr3_nt
TRBV5-4	NA	NA	TRBJ2-3	CASSLPGAADTQYF	TGTGCCAGCAGCTTGCCGGGGGCCGCAGATACGCAGTATTTT
TRBV19	NA	NA	TRBJ1-5	CASSIKGYNQPQHF	TGTGCCAGTAGTATTAAAGGGTACAATCAGCCCCAGCATTTT
TRBV2	NA	TRBD2	TRBJ2-5	CASRRNSGGKETQYF	TGTGCCAGCAGACGGAATAGCGGGGGGAAAGAGACCCAGTACTTC
TRBV28	NA	NA	TRBJ1-4	CASSFQGATNEKLFF	TGTGCCAGCAGCTTCCAGGGAGCAACTAATGAAAAACTGTTTTTT
TRBV7-3	once	NA	TRBJ2-2	CASSRGSPDSNTGELFF	TGTGCCAGCAGCCGAGGAAGTCCTGACAGTAACACCGGGGAGCTGTTTTTT
TRBV19	once	NA	TRBJ2-3	CASHPRETGTDTQYF	TGTGCCAGTCACCCCAGGGAGACAGGCACAGATACGCAGTATTTT
TRBV20-1	NA	NA	TRBJ2-7	CSAEDTYEQYF	TGCAGTGCAGAGGACACTTACGAGCAGTACTTC
TRBV9	NA	NA	TRBJ1-1	CASSISMLNTEAFF	TGTGCCAGCAGCATCAGCATGCTGAACACTGAAGCTTTCTTT
TRBV6-5	NA	TRBD2	TRBJ2-3	CAVASGGAPDTQYF	TGTGCCGTCGCTAGCGGGGGGGCCCCAGATACGCAGTATTTT
TRBV7-9	NA	NA	TRBJ2-1	CASSLHGLRGDEQFF	TGTGCCAGCAGCCTGCATGGACTCAGGGGAGATGAGCAGTTCTTC
TRBV7-2	NA	NA	TRBJ1-1	CASSFVRMNTEAFF	TGTGCCAGCAGCTTTGTCAGAATGAACACTGAAGCTTTCTTT
TRBV19	NA	NA	TRBJ1-5	CASSTWILGNQPQHF	TGTGCCAGTAGTACGTGGATTCTCGGTAATCAGCCCCAGCATTTT
TRBV2	NA	NA	TRBJ2-5	CASSVETQYF	TGTGCCAGCAGTGTAGAGACCCAGTACTTC
TRBV4-1	once	NA	TRBJ1-5	CASSRQWGPNQPQHF	TGCGCCAGCAGCAGACAGTGGGGACCTAATCAGCCCCAGCATTTT
TRBV10-3	NA	NA	TRBJ1-4	CATSDSPNEKLFF	TGTGCCACCTCGGACAGCCCTAATGAAAAACTGTTTTTT
TRBV7-6	NA	TRBD1	TRBJ1-5	CASSLAQGGGASQPQHF	TGTGCCAGCAGCTTAGCGCAGGGAGGGGGCGCGTCTCAGCCCCAGCATTTT
TRBV12-5	NA	NA	TRBJ2-3	CASGLGLPATDTQYF	TGTGCTAGTGGTTTGGGACTACCGGCCACAGATACGCAGTATTTT
TRBV5-1	NA	NA	TRBJ2-5	CASSLADGGRETQYF	TGCGCCAGCAGCTTGGCCGATGGAGGTCGGGAGACCCAGTACTTC
TRBV6-6	NA	NA	TRBJ2-3	CASSSTDTQYF	TGTGCCAGCAGTTCAACAGATACGCAGTATTTT
TRBV7-2	NA	TRBD1	TRBJ2-7	CASSLAPGTGYEQYF	TGTGCCAGCAGCTTAGCCCCCGGGACAGGCTACGAGCAGTACTTC
TRBV19	NA	TRBD2	TRBJ2-7	CASSRSWGGSYEQYF	TGTGCCAGTAGCCGGAGTTGGGGGGGCTCCTACGAGCAGTACTTC
TRBV7-9	NA	TRBD1	TRBJ1-2	CASSLDPQGYYGYTF	TGTGCCAGCAGCTTAGACCCACAGGGGTACTATGGCTACACCTTC
TRBV9	NA	NA	TRBJ2-1	CASTPGGSGYNEQFF	TGTGCCAGCACTCCCGGGGGTAGCGGCTACAATGAGCAGTTCTTC
TRBV29-1	NA	TRBD2	TRBJ2-7	CSVTSGGTYEQYF	TGCAGCGTTACTAGCGGCGGTACCTACGAGCAGTACTTC
TRBV2	NA	NA	TRBJ2-3	CASSEERGTQYF	TGTGCCAGCAGTGAAGAACGCGGTACGCAGTATTTT
TRBV5-1	NA	NA	TRBJ1-1	CASSVRGETEAFF	TGTGCCAGCAGCGTCCGGGGGGAGACTGAAGCTTTCTTT
TRBV12-1	NA	NA	TRBJ1-4	CASSFAQGSGELFF	NA
TRBV27	few	NA	TRBJ2-7	CASSQQGGAYEQYF	TGTGCCAGCAGTCAACAGGGTGGCGCCTACGAGCAGTACTTC
TRBV7-2	NA	TRBD1	TRBJ2-7	CASSLAGQAYEQYF	TGTGCCAGCAGCTTAGCAGGACAGGCCTACGAGCAGTACTTC
TRBV19	NA	NA	TRBJ1-1	CASSHPSAMNTEAFF	TGTGCCAGTAGTCACCCCTCAGCTATGAACACTGAAGCTTTCTTT
TRBV6-1	NA	NA	TRBJ2-3	CASSEAGRRDTQYF	TGTGCCAGCAGTGAAGCAGGGAGGAGGGATACGCAGTATTTT
TRBV2	NA	NA	TRBJ1-6	CASSVQGWDSPLHF	TGTGCCAGCAGTGTGCAGGGGTGGGATTCACCCCTCCACTTT
TRBV6-1	NA	TRBD2	TRBJ2-1	CASSTPAGDEQFF	TGTGCCAGCAGTACCCCGGCGGGGGATGAGCAGTTCTTC
TRBV28	NA	NA	TRBJ1-3	CASSLRGGYTIYF	TGTGCCAGCAGTTTGAGGGGAGGGTACACCATATATTTT
TRBV14	NA	TRBD1	TRBJ1-4	CASSPPGTGVEKLFF	TGTGCCAGCAGCCCCCCCGGGACAGGGGTAGAAAAACTGTTTTTT
TRBV5-6	NA	NA	TRBJ2-7	CASSLDTYTYEQYF	TGTGCCAGCAGCTTGGACACATACACCTACGAGCAGTACTTC
TRBV6-4	NA	TRBD1	TRBJ2-4	CASSVTGGARNIQYF	TGTGCCAGCAGCGTAACAGGGGGCGCTCGAAACATTCAGTACTTC
TRBV6-1	NA	TRBD2	TRBJ2-7	CASRSGTSSYEQYF	TGTGCCAGCAGATCCGGGACTAGCTCCTACGAGCAGTACTTC
TRBV9	once	NA	TRBJ2-2	CASSPQSRALNTGELFF	TGTGCCAGCAGCCCCCAATCTCGGGCATTGAACACCGGGGAGCTGTTTTTT
TRBV7-9	NA	NA	TRBJ1-3	CASSGGQISGNTIYF	TGTGCCAGCAGCGGAGGACAGATCTCTGGAAACACCATATATTTT
TRBV12-5	NA	NA	TRBJ1-2	CASGLVVGLLPHGYTF	TGTGCTAGTGGTTTGGTAGTTGGACTTTTACCCCATGGCTACACCTTC
TRBV7-3	NA	NA	TRBJ1-6	CASSSQGDSPLHF	TGTGCCAGCAGCTCGCAGGGAGATTCACCCCTCCACTTT
TRBV7-3	NA	TRBD2	TRBJ2-1	CASSPQSGGAYNEQFF	TGTGCCAGCAGCCCCCAAAGCGGGGGGGCCTACAATGAGCAGTTCTTC
TRBV7-2	NA	TRBD1	TRBJ2-1	CASSGTAMDNEQFF	TGTGCCAGCAGCGGGACAGCCATGGACAATGAGCAGTTCTTC
TRBV7-3	NA	NA	TRBJ1-1	CASSLRPRGKGSNTEAFF	TGTGCCAGCAGCTTAAGACCCCGTGGGAAAGGATCGAACACTGAAGCTTTCTTT
TRBV4-3	NA	TRBD1	TRBJ2-2	CASSQERGTGVTGELFF	TGCGCCAGCAGCCAAGAAAGGGGGACAGGGGTCACCGGGGAGCTGTTTTTT
TRBV11-2	NA	NA	TRBJ2-3	CASSLAAATDTQYF	TGTGCCAGCAGCTTAGCCGCAGCCACAGATACGCAGTATTTT
TRBV5-8	NA	TRBD1	TRBJ2-7	CASSWPGQGTNEQYF	TGTGCCAGCAGCTGGCCGGGACAGGGTACCAACGAGCAGTACTTC
TRBV29-1	NA	NA	TRBJ2-5	CSVDPGETQYF	TGCAGCGTTGACCCCGGGGAGACCCAGTACTTC
TRBV14	NA	TRBD2	TRBJ2-3	CASSPWTSGGTDTQYF	TGTGCCAGCAGCCCGTGGACTAGCGGGGGCACAGATACGCAGTATTTT
TRBV6-6	NA	TRBD1	TRBJ2-7	CASSYSDRAQEQYF	TGTGCCAGCAGTTACTCCGACAGGGCTCAAGAGCAGTACTTC
TRBV30	few	NA	TRBJ1-5	CAWKAGRDQPQHF	TGTGCCTGGAAGGCAGGAAGAGACCAGCCCCAGCATTTT
TRBV27	NA	NA	TRBJ1-2	CASSSIQGNYGYTF	TGTGCCAGCAGTTCAATACAGGGTAACTATGGCTACACCTTC